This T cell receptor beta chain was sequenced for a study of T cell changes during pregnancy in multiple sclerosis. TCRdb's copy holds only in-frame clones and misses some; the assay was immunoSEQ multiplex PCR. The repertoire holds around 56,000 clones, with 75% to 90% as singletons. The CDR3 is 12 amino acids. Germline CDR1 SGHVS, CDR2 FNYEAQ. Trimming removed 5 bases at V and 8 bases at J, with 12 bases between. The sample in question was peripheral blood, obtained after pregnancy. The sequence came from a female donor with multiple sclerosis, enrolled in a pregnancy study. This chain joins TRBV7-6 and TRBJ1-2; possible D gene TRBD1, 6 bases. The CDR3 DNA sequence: TGTGCCAGCAGCCCCGCAGGGGAAGGCTACACCTTC. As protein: CASSPAGEGYTF.